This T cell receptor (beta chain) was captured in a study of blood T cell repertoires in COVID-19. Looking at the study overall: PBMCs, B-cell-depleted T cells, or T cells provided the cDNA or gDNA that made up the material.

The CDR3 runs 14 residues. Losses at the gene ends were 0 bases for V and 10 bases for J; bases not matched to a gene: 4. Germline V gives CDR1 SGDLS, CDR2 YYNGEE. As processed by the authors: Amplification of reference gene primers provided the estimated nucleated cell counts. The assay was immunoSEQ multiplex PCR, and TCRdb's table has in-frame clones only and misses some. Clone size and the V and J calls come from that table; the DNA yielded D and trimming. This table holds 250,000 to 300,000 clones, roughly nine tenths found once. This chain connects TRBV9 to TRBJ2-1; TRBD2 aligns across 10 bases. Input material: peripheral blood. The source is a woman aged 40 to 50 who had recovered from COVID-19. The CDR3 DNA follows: TGTGCCAGCAGCGTAGGGGGACTAGCGTGGGAGCAGTTCTTC. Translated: CASSVGGLAWEQFF.